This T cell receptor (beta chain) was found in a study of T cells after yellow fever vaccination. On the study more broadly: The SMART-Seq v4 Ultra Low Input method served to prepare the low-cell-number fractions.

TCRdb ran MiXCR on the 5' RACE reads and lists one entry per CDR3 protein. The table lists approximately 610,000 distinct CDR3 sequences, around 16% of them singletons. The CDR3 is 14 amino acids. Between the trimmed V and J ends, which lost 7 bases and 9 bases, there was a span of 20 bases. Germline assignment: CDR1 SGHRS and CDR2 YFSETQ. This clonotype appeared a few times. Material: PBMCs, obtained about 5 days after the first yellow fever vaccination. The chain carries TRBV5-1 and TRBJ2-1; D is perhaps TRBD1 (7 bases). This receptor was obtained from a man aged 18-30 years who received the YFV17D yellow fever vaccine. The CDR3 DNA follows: TGCGCCAGCCACGACTTGGAGGGGGCCGTTGAGCAGTTCTTC. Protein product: CASHDLEGAVEQFF.